This T cell receptor beta chain was captured by sequencing in a study of glioma-infiltrating T cells after dendritic cell vaccination. Study as a whole: Patients had newly diagnosed or recurrent glioblastoma and received dendritic cell vaccines.

The CDR3 contains 15 residues. Germline loops: CDR1 SGHRS, CDR2 YFSETQ. V was pared by 7 bases and J by 1 base, with 16 bases between. TCRB CDR3 was amplified from 2 ug genomic DNA or less. Profiled with immunoSEQ multiplex PCR; TCRdb holds only in-frame clones, not every one. The data hold about 30,000 clones, with roughly 90% observed a single time. This sequence joins TRBV5-1 and TRBJ2-3, with D perhaps TRBD1 (5 bases). This receptor was identified in a human donor with glioblastoma. Sequences were derived from blood, sampled before dendritic cell vaccination. CDR3 DNA: TGCGCCAGCTCCCGTCAGGGCCCTGGCACAGATACGCAGTATTTT. Residues: CASSRQGPGTDTQYF.